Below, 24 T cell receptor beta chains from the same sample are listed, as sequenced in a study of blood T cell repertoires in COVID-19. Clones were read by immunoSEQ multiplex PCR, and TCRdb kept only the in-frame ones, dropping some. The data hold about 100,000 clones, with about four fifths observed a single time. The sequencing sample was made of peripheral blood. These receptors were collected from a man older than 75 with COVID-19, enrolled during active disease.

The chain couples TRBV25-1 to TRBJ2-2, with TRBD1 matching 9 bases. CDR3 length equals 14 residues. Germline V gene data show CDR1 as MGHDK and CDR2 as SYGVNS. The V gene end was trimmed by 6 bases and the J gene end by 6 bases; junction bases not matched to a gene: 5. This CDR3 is CASRGQGIAGELFF. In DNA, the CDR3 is TGTGCCAGCAGAGGACAGGGGATCGCCGGGGAGCTGTTTTTT.

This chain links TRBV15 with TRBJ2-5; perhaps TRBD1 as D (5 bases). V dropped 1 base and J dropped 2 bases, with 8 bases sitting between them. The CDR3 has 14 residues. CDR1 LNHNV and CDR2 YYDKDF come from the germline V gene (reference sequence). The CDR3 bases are TGTGCCACCAGCAGAGCAGGGTGGCAAGAGACCCAGTACTTC. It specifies CATSRAGWQETQYF. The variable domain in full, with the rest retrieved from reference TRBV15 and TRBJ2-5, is DAMVIQNPRYQVTQFGKPVTLSCSQTLNHNVMYWYQQKSSQAPKLLFHYYDKDFNNEADTPDNFQSRRPNTSFCFLDIRSPGLGDTAMYLCATSRAGWQETQYFGPGTRLLVL.

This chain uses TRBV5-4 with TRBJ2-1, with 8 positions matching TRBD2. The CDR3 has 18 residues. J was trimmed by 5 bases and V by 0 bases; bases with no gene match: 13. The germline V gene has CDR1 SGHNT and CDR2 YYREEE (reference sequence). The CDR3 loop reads CASSLVGGGLRRHNEQFF. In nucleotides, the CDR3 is TGTGCCAGCAGCTTGGTCGGCGGGGGGCTCCGGCGGCACAATGAGCAGTTCTTC.

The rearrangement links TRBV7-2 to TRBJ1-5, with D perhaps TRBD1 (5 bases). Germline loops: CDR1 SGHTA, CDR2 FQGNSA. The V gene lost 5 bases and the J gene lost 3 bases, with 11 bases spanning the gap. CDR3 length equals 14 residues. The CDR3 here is CASSLGGINQPQHF. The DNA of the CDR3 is TGTGCCAGCAGCCTCGGGGGTATCAATCAGCCCCAGCATTTT.

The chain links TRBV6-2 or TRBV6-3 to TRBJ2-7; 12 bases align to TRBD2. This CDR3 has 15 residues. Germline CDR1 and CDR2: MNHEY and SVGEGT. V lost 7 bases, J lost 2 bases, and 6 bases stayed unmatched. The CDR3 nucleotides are TGTGCCAGCACCCCACTAGCGGGAGGCGCCTACGAGCAGTACTTC. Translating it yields CASTPLAGGAYEQYF.

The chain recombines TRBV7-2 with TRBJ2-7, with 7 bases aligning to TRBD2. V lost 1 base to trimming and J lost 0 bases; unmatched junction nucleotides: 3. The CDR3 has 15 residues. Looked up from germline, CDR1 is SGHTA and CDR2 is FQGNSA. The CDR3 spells CASSLGAGYSYEQYF. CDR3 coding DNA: TGTGCCAGCAGCTTAGGAGCGGGGTACTCCTACGAGCAGTACTTC.

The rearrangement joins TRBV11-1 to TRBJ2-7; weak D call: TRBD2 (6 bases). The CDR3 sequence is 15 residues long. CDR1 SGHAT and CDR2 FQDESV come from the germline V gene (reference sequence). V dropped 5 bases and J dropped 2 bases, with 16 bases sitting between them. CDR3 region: CASSPRTGVPYEQYF. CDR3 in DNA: TGTGCCAGCAGCCCGAGGACGGGGGTCCCCTACGAGCAGTACTTC.

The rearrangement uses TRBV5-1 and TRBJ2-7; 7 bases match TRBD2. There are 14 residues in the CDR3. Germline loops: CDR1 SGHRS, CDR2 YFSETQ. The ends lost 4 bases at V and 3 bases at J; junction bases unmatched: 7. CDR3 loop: CASSLPRGDYEQYF. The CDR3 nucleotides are TGCGCCAGCAGCCTCCCCCGGGGGGACTACGAGCAGTACTTC.

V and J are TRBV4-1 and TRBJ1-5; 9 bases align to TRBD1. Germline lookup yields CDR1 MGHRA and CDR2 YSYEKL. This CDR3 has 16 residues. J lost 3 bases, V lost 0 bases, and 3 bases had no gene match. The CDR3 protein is CASSQEGTGINQPQHF. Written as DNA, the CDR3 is TGCGCCAGCAGCCAAGAGGGGACAGGGATCAATCAGCCCCAGCATTTT.

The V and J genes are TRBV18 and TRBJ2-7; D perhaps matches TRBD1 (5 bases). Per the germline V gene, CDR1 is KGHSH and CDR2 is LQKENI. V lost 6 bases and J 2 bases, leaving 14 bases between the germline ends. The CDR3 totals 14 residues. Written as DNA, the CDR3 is TGTGCCAGCTCGCCCCGCAGGGATACCTACGAGCAGTACTTC. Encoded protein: CASSPRRDTYEQYF.

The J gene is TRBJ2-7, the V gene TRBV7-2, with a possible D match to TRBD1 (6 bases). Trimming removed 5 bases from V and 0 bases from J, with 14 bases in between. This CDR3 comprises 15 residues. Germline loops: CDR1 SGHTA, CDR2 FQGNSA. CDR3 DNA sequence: TGTGCCAGCAGCCGCAACCGGGACACCTCCTACGAGCAGTACTTC. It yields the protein CASSRNRDTSYEQYF.

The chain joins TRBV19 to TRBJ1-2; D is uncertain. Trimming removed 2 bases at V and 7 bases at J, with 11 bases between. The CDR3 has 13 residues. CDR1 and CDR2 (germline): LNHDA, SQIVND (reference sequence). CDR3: CASSIPGGSGYTF. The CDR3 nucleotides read TGTGCCAGTAGTATACCTGGAGGTAGTGGCTACACCTTC. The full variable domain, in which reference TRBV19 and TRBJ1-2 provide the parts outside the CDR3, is DGGITQSPKYLFRKEGQNVTLSCEQNLNHDAMYWYRQDPGQGLRLIYYSQIVNDFQKGDIAEGYSVSREKKESFPLTVTSAQKNPTAFYLCASSIPGGSGYTFGSGTRLTVV.

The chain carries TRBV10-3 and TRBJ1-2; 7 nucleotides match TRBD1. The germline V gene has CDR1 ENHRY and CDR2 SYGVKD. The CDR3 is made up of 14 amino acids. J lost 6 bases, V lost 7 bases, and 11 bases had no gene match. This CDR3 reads CAITDSRDRDGYTF. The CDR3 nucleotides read TGTGCCATCACCGATTCCCGGGACAGAGATGGCTACACCTTC.

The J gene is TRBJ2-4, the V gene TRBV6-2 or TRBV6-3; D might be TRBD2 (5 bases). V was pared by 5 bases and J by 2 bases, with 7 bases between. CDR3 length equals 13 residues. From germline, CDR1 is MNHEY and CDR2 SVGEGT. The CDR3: CASSEGPKNIQYF. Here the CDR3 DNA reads TGTGCCAGCAGTGAGGGCCCCAAAAACATTCAGTACTTC.

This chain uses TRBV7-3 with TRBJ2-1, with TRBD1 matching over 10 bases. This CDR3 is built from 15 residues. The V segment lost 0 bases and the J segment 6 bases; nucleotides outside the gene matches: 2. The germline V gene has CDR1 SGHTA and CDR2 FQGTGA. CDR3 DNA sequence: TGTGCCAGCAGCTTAACTGGACAGGGGGGCAATGAGCAGTTCTTC. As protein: CASSLTGQGGNEQFF.

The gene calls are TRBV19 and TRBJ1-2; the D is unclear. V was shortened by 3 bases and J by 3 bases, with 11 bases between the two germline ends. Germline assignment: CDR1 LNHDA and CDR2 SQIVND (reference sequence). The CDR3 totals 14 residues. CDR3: CASSISAAHYGYTF. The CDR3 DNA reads TGTGCCAGTAGTATTTCCGCGGCGCACTATGGCTACACCTTC.

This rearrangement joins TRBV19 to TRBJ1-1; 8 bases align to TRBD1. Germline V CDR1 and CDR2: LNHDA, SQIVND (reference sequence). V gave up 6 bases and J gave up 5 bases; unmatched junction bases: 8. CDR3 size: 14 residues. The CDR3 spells CASRIRTGRTEAFF. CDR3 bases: TGTGCCAGTAGAATTAGGACAGGGAGGACTGAAGCTTTCTTT.

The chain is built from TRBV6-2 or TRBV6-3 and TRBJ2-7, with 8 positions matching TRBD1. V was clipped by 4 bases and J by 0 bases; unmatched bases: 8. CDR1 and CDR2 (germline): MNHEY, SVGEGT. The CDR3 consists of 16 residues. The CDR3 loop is CASSSRGQGSSYEQYF. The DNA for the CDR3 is TGTGCCAGCAGTTCCCGAGGACAGGGAAGCTCCTACGAGCAGTACTTC.

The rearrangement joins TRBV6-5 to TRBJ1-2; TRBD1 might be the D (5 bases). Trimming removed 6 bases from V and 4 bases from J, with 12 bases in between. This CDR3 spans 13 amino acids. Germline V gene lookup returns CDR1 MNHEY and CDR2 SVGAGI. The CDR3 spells CASREQGTYGYTF. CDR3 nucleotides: TGTGCCAGCAGGGAGCAGGGTACCTATGGCTACACCTTC.

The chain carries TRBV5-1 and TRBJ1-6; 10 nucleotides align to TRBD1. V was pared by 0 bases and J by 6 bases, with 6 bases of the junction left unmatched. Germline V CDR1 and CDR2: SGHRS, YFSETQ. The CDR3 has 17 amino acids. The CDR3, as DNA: TGCGCCAGCAGCTTGGAAGGACAGGGGGTAATTAATTCACCCCTCCACTTT. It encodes CASSLEGQGVINSPLHF.

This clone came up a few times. CDR3 coding DNA: TGTGCCAGTAGTATTAGTCGACAGCAGCATTTT. The encoded protein is CASSISRQQHF. The rearrangement uses TRBV19 and TRBJ1-5; a possible D gene is TRBD1 (5 bases). V was clipped by 3 bases and J by 13 bases, with 10 bases between them. The CDR3 is made up of 11 amino acids. The germline CDR1 and CDR2 sequences are LNHDA and SQIVND (reference sequence).

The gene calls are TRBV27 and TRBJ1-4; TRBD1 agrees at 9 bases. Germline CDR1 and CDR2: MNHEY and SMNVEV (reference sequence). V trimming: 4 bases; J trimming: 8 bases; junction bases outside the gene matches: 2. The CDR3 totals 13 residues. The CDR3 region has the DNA TGTGCCAGCAGTTACAGGGGGCCAGAAAAACTGTTTTTT. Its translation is CASSYRGPEKLFF.

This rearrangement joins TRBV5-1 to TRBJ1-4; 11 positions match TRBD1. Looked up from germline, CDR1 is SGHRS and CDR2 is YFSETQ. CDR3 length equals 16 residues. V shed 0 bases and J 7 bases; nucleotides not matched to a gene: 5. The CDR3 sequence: CASSLDGQGASEKLFF. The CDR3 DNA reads TGCGCCAGCAGCTTGGACGGACAGGGGGCGAGTGAAAAACTGTTTTTT.

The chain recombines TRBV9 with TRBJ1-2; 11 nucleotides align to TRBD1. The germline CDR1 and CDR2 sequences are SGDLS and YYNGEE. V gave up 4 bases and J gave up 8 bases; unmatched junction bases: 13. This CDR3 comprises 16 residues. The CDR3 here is CASSTRTGGGFDGYTF. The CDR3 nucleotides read TGTGCCAGCAGCACCCGGACAGGGGGCGGTTTTGACGGCTACACCTTC.